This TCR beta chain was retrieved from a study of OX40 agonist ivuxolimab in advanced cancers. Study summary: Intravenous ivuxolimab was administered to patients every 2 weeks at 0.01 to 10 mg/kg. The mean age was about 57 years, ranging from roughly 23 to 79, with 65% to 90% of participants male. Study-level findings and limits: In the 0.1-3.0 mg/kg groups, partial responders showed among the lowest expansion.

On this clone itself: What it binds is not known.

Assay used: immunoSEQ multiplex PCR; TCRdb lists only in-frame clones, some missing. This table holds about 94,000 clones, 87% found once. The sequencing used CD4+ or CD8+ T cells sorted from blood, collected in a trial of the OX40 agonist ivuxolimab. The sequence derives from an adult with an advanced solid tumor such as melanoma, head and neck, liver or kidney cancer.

In DNA, the CDR3 is TGTGCCAGCTCACCAAGCGTTACCGGGGAGCTGTTTTTT. Its translation: CASSPSVTGELFF. The chain is built from TRBV18 and TRBJ2-2, with unresolved D. The V gene lost 2 bases and the J gene lost 5 bases, with 6 bases spanning the gap. There are 13 residues in the CDR3. The germline V gene has CDR1 KGHSH and CDR2 LQKENI.